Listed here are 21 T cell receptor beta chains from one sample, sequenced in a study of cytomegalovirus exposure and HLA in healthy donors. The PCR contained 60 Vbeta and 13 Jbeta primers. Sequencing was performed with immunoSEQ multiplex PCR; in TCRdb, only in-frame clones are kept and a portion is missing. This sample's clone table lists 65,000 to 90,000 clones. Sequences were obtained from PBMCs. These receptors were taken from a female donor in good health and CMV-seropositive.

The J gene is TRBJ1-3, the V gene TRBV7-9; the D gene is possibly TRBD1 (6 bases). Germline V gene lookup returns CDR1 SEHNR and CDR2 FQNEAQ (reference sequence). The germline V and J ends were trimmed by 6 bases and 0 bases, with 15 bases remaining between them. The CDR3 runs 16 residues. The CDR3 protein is CASRTSLGGSGNTIYF. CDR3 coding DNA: TGTGCCAGCAGAACCTCTTTAGGGGGCTCTGGAAACACCATATATTTT.

The CDR3 region has the DNA TGTGCCAGCAGCCCAAACGGGGGACCTTATCATCCGGAGACCCAGTACTTC. It specifies CASSPNGGPYHPETQYF. The V and J genes are TRBV7-3 and TRBJ2-5; TRBD2 is a possible D gene (6 bases). The CDR3 covers 17 residues. V lost 5 bases and J 5 bases, leaving 24 bases between the germline ends. Per the germline V gene, CDR1 is SGHTA and CDR2 is FQGTGA.

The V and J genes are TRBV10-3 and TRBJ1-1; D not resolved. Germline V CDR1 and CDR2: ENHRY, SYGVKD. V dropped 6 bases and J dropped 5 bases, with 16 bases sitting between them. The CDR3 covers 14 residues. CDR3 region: CAISPSLGETEAFF. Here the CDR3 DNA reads TGTGCCATCAGCCCTTCACTAGGAGAGACTGAAGCTTTCTTT.

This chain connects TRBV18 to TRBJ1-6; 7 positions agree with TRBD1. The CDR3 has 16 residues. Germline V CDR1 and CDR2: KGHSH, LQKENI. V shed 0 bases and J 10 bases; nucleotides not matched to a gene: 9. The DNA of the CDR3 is TGTGCCAGCTCACCACCGAGCCAACAGGGGCTGTCACCCCTCCACTTT. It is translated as CASSPPSQQGLSPLHF.

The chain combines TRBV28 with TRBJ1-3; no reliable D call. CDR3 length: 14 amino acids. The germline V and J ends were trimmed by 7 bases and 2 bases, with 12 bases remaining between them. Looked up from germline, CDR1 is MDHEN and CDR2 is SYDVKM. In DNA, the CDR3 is TGTGCCAGCAATCCTCCGGTACCTGGAAACACCATATATTTT. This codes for CASNPPVPGNTIYF.

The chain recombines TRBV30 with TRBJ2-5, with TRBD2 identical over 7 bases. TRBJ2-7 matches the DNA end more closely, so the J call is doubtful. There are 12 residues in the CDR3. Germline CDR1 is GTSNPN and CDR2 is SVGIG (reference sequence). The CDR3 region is CAWTSGLYEQYF. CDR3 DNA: TGTGCCTGGACTAGCGGTTTGTACGAGCAGTACTTC.

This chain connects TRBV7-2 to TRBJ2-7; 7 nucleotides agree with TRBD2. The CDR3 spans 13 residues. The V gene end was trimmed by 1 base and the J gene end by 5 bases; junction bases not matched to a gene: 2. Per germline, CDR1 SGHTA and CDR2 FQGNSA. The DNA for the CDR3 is TGTGCCAGCAGCTTAGTGGGAGGGAACGAGCAGTACTTC. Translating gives CASSLVGGNEQYF.

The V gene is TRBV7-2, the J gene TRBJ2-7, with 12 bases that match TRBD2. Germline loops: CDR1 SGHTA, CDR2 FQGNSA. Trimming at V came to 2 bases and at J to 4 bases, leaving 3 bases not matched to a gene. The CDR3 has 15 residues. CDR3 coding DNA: TGTGCCAGCAGCTTATCGACTAGCGGGAGTTACGAGCAGTACTTC. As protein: CASSLSTSGSYEQYF.

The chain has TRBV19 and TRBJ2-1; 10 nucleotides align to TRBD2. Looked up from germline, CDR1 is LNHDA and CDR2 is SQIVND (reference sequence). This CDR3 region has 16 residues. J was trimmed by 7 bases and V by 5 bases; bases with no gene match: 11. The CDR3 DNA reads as TGTGCCAGTAGTCCAGGACTAGCGGTACTTGGGAATGAGCAGTTCTTC. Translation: CASSPGLAVLGNEQFF. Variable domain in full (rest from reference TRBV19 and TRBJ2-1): DGGITQSPKYLFRKEGQNVTLSCEQNLNHDAMYWYRQDPGQGLRLIYYSQIVNDFQKGDIAEGYSVSREKKESFPLTVTSAQKNPTAFYLCASSPGLAVLGNEQFFGPGTRLTVL.

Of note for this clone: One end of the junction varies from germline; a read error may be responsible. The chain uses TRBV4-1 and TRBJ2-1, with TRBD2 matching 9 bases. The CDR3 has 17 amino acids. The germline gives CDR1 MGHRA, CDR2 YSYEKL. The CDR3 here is CASGGAGGVSSDNEQFF. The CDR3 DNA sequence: TGCGCCAGCGGAGGGGCGGGAGGGGTTAGCTCCGACAATGAGCAGTTCTTC.

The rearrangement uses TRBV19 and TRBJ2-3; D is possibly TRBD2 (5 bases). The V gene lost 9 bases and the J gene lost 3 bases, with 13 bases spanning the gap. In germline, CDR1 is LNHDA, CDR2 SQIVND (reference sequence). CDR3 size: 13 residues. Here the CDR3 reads CAREGAVTDTQYF. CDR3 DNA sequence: TGTGCCAGAGAGGGTGCGGTGACAGATACGCAGTATTTT. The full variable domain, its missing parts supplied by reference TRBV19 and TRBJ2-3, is DGGITQSPKYLFRKEGQNVTLSCEQNLNHDAMYWYRQDPGQGLRLIYYSQIVNDFQKGDIAEGYSVSREKKESFPLTVTSAQKNPTAFYLCAREGAVTDTQYFGPGTRLTVL.

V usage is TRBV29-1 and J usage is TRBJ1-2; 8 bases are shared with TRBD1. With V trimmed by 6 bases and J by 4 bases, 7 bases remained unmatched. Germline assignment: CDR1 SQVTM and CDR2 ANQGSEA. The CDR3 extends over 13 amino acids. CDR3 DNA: TGCAGCGTCCCGATGGGACAGGTCTATGGCTACACCTTC. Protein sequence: CSVPMGQVYGYTF.

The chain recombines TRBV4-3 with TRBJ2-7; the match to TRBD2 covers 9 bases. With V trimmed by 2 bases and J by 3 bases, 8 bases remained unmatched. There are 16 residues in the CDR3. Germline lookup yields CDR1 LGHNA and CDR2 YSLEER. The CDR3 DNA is TGCGCCAGCAGCCAAAGTATAGCGGGAGAGGGCTACGAGCAGTACTTC. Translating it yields CASSQSIAGEGYEQYF.

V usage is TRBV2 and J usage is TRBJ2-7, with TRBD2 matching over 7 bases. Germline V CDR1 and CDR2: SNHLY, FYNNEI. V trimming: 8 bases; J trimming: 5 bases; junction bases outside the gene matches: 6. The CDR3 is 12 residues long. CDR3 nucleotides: TGTGCCAGCTCTCTCGGGAGGAACGAGCAGTACTTC. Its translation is CASSLGRNEQYF.

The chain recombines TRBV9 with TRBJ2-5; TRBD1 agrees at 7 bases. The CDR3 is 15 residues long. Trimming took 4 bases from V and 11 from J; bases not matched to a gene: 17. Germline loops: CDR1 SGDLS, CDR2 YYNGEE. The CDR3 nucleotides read TGTGCCAGCAGCCCAGCGGACAGGCCACCTATAAAGCAGTACTTC. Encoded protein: CASSPADRPPIKQYF.

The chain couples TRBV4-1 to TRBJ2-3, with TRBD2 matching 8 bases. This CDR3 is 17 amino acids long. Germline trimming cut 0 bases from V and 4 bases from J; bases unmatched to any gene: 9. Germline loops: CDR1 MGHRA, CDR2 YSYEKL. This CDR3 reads CASSQDSARGDPDTQYF. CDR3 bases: TGCGCCAGCAGCCAAGATAGTGCGCGGGGGGACCCAGATACGCAGTATTTT.

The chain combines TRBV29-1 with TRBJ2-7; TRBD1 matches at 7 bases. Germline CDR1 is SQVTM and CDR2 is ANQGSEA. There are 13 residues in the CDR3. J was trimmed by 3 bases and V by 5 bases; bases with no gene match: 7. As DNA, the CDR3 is TGCAGCGTTATCGGGACAGAAGACTACGAGCAGTACTTC. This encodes CSVIGTEDYEQYF.

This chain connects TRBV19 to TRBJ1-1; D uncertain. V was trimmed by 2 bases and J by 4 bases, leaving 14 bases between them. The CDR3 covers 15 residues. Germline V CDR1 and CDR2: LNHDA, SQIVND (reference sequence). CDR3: CASSISEGGSTEAFF. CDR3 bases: TGTGCCAGTAGTATATCTGAGGGTGGGAGCACTGAAGCTTTCTTT.

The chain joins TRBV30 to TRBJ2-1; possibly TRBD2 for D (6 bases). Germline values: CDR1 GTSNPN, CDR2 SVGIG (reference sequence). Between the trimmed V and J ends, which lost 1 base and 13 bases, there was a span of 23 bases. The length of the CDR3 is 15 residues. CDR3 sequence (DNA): TGTGCCTGGAGTGGGGGTTGGAGGGTTGCGGTCGACCAGTTCTTC. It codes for CAWSGGWRVAVDQFF. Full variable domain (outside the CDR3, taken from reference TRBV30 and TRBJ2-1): SQTIHQWPATLVQPVGSPLSLECTVEGTSNPNLYWYRQAAGRGLQLLFYSVGIGQISSEVPQNLSASRPQDRQFILSSKKLLLSDSGFYLCAWSGGWRVAVDQFFGPGTRLTVL.

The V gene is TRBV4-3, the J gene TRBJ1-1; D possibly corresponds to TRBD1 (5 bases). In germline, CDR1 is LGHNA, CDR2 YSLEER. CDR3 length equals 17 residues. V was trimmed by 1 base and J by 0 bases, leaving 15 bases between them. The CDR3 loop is CASSQVAGWGMNTEAFF. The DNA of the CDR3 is TGCGCCAGCAGCCAAGTCGCAGGGTGGGGTATGAACACTGAAGCTTTCTTT.

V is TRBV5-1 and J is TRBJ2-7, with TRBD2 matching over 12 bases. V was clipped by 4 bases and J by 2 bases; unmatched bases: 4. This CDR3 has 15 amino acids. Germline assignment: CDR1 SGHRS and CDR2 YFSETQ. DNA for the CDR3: TGCGCCAGCAGCCTACGACTAGCGGGAGCCTACGAGCAGTACTTC. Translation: CASSLRLAGAYEQYF.